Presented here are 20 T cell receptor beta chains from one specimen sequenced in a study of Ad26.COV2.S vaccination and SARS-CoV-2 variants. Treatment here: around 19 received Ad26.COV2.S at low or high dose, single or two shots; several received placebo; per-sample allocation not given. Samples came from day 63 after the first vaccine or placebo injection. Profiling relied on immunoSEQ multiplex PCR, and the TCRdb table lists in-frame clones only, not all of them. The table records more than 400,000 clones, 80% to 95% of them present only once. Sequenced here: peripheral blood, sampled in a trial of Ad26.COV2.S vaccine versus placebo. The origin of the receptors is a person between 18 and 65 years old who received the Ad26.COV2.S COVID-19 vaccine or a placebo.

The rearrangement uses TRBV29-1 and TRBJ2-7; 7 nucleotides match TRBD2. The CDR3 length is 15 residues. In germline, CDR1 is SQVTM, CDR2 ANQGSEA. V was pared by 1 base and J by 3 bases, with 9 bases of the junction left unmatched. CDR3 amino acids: CSVEAWGTMNYEQYF. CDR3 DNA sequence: TGCAGCGTTGAAGCTTGGGGGACTATGAACTACGAGCAGTACTTC.

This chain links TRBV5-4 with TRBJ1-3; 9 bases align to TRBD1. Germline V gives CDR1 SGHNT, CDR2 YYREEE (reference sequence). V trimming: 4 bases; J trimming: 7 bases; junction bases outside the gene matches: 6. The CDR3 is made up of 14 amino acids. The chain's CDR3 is CASSAGQGRNTIYF. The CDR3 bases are TGTGCCAGCAGCGCGGGACAGGGAAGGAACACCATATATTTT.

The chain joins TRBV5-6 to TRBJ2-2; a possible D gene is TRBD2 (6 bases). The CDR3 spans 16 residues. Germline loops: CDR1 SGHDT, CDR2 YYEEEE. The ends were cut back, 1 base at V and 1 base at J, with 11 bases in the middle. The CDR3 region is CASSLYYGRNTGELFF. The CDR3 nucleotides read TGTGCCAGCAGCTTGTACTACGGGAGGAACACCGGGGAGCTGTTTTTT.

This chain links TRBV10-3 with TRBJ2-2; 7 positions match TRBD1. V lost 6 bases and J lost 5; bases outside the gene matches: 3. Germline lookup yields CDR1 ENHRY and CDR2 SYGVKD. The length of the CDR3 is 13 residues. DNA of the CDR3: TGTGCCATCAGCCCGACAGGGACCGGGGAGCTGTTTTTT. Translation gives CAISPTGTGELFF.

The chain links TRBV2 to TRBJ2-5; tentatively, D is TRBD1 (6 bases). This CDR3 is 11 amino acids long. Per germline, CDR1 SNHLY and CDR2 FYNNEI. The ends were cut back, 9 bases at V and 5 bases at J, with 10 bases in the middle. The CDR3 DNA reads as TGTGCCAGTACAGGGACGGAGACCCAGTACTTC. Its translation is CASTGTETQYF.

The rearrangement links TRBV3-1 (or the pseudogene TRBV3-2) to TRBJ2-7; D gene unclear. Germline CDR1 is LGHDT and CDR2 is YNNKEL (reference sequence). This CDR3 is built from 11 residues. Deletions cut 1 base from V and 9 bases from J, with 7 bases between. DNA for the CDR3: TGTGCCAGCAGCCAAGGACGGGTGCAGTACTTC. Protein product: CASSQGRVQYF.

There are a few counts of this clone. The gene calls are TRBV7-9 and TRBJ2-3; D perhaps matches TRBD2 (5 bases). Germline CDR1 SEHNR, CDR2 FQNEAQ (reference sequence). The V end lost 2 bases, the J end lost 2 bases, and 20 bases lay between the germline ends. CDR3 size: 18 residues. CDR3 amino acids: CASSLRQDSQSVTDTQYF. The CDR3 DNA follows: TGTGCCAGCAGCTTAAGGCAGGACTCCCAGTCTGTCACAGATACGCAGTATTTT.

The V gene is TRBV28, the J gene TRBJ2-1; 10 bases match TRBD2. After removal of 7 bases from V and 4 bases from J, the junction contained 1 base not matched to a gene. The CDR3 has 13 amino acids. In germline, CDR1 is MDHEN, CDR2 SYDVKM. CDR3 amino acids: CASTSGGYNEQFF. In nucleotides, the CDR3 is TGTGCCAGCACTAGCGGGGGTTACAATGAGCAGTTCTTC.

CDR3 DNA: TGTGCCAGCAGTGATCTAGGGTCTAATTCACCCCTCCACTTT. This gives the protein CASSDLGSNSPLHF. This sequence joins TRBV25-1 and TRBJ1-6; unclear D gene. There are 14 residues in the CDR3. Trimming shortened V by 3 bases and J by 6 bases, and 9 bases separated the two germline ends. In germline, CDR1 is MGHDK, CDR2 SYGVNS.

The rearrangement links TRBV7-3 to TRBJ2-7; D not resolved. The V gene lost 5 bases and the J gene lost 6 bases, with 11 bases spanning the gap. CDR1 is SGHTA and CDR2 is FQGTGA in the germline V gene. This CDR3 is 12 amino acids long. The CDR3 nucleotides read TGTGCCAGCAGCACGGACGGCGGCGAGCAGTACTTC. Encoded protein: CASSTDGGEQYF.

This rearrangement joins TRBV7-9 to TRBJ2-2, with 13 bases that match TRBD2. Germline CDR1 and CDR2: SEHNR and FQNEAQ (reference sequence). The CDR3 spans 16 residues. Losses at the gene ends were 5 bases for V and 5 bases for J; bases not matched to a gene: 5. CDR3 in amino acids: CASSPTSGRRTGELFF. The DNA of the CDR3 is TGTGCCAGCAGCCCGACTAGCGGGAGGCGGACCGGGGAGCTGTTTTTT.

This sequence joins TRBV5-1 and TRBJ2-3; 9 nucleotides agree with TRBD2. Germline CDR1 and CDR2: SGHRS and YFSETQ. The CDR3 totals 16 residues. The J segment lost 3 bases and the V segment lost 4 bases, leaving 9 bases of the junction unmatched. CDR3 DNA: TGCGCCAGCAGCCCCGGAGGGGGACTAGCAACAGATACGCAGTATTTT. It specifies CASSPGGGLATDTQYF.

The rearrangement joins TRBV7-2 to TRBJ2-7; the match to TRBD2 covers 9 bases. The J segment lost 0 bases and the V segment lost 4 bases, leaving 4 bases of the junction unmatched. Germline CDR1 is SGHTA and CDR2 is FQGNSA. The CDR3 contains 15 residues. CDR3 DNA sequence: TGTGCCAGCAGCTGGGGTAGCGGGAGCTCCTACGAGCAGTACTTC. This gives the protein CASSWGSGSSYEQYF.

The CDR3 region has the DNA TGTGCCAGCAGCGGGACATTGAATGAAAAACTGTTTTTT. This translates into CASSGTLNEKLFF. V and J are TRBV2 and TRBJ1-4; D is perhaps TRBD1 (6 bases). The CDR3 totals 13 residues. Germline-derived CDR1 and CDR2 are SNHLY and FYNNEI. Trimming cost V 6 bases and J 5 bases, with 10 bases left between them.

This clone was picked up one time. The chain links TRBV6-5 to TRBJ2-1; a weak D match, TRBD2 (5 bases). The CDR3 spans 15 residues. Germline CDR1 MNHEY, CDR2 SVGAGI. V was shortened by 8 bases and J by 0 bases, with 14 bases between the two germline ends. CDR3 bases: TGTGCCAGCTGGGCGGGCCTCAACTCCTACAATGAGCAGTTCTTC. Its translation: CASWAGLNSYNEQFF.

CDR3 nucleotides: TGTGCCAGCAGCTTAGGGGATACAGGGCTGGGAGAGACCCAGTACTTC. This sequence encodes CASSLGDTGLGETQYF. The chain couples TRBV7-9 to TRBJ2-5; D may be TRBD1 (6 bases). Trimming took 1 base from V and 4 from J, leaving 16 bases between them. The CDR3 runs to 16 residues. Germline CDR1 and CDR2: SEHNR and FQNEAQ (reference sequence). The full variable domain, in which reference TRBV7-9 and TRBJ2-5 provide the parts outside the CDR3, is DTGVSQNPRHKITKRGQNVTFRCDPISEHNRLYWYRQTLGQGPEFLTYFQNEAQLEKSRLLSDRFSAERPKGSFSTLEIQRTEQGDSAMYLCASSLGDTGLGETQYFGPGTRLLVL.

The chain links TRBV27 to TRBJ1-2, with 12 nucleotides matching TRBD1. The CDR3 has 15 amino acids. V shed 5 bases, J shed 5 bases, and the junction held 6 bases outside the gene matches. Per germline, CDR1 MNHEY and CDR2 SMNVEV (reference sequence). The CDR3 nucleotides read TGTGCCAGCAGTCCCGGGACAGGGGGCGTTTATGGCTACACCTTC. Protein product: CASSPGTGGVYGYTF.

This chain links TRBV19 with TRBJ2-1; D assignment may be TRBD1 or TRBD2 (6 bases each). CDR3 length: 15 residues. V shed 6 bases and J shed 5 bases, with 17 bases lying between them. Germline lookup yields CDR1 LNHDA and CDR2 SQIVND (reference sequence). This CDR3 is CASSSEGVMDNEQFF. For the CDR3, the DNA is TGTGCCAGTAGCTCGGAGGGGGTTATGGACAATGAGCAGTTCTTC. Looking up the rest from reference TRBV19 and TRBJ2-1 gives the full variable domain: DGGITQSPKYLFRKEGQNVTLSCEQNLNHDAMYWYRQDPGQGLRLIYYSQIVNDFQKGDIAEGYSVSREKKESFPLTVTSAQKNPTAFYLCASSSEGVMDNEQFFGPGTRLTVL.

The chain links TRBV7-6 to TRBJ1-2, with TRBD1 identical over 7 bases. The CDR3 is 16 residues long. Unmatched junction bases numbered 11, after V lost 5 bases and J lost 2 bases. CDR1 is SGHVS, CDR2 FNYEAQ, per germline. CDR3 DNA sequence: TGTGCCAGCAGCGGACTGGAAGGGGGCGAGAACTATGGCTACACCTTC. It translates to CASSGLEGGENYGYTF.

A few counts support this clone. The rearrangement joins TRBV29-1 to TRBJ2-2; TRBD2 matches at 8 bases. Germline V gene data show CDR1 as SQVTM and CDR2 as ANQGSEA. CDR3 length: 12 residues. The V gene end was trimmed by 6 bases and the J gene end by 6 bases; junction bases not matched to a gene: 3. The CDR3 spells CSVRLASGELFF. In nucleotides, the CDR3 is TGCAGCGTGCGACTAGCGTCCGGGGAGCTGTTTTTT.